This TCR beta chain appears in the sequencing data of a study of T cell repertoires in cytomegalovirus infection. The wider study: A matching HLA type, together with CMV infection, was signaled by public TCR beta signatures. Regarding the study as a whole: The ex vivo response showed dominance by HLA-C-restricted CMV-specific TCR beta clonotypes. Identification of carriers of CMV plus the relevant HLA was achieved through cumulative public TCR beta family frequency.

TCRdb recomputed calls from the reads with MiXCR, one row per CDR3 protein. The sample carries around 120,000 distinct CDR3 sequences, roughly a quarter recorded once. CDR3 length: 17 residues. Germline V gene data show CDR1 as SGHTA and CDR2 as FQGNSA. V trimming: 6 bases; J trimming: 6 bases; junction bases outside the gene matches: 18. This clonotype has at least ten counts. Its target is not known. This chain links TRBV7-2 with TRBJ2-5, with 8 bases matching TRBD2. The sample consisted of PBMCs, sequenced either directly or after in vitro stimulation (not recorded which). The TCR comes from a human donor in good health (CMV status not recorded). Some clones in this sample may be carry-over from other donors' samples. CDR3 sequence reads: CASSLRSGLGSTQTQYF. CDR3 nucleotides: TGTGCCAGCAGTTTACGATCGGGACTAGGCTCCACTCAGACCCAGTACTTC.